This TCR beta chain was retrieved from a study of T-cell memory formation after mild COVID-19. General study points: Mainly CM and EM harbored the contracting CD4+ clones; mainly EMRA harbored the CD8+ ones. Among clones contracting day 15 to 85, CD4/CD8 was balanced, whereas later expanders leaned CD4+. Memory cells collected pre-infection included some clones that later responded, suggesting cross-reactive memory joined.

The germline CDR1 and CDR2 sequences are SGHTA and FQGNSA. With 5 bases clipped from V and 6 bases from J, the junction kept 15 bases outside the gene matches. The CDR3 has 17 amino acids. In regard to this clonotype: The antigen is not known.

With constant-segment primers, 5'RACE yielded cDNA libraries of TCR alpha and TCR beta that carried sample barcodes and UMIs. Via MiXCR, TCRdb re-called the 5' RACE reads, giving one row per CDR3 protein. In the table there are more than 200,000 distinct CDR3 sequences, 16% of which are singletons. The sequenced sample consisted of PBMCs or a T cell subset sorted from them (not recorded which). This sequence originates from a man between 18 and 29 years old who had mild COVID-19 (a few samples of this study predate the infection). Cell type and time point are not known. The chain joins TRBV7-2 to TRBJ1-1, with 10 bases fitting TRBD1. In DNA form, the CDR3 reads TGTGCCAGCAGCCCCGGACAGGGGGTCCCGAGGGACCCTGAAGCTTTCTTT. It is translated as CASSPGQGVPRDPEAFF.